In its sample, the clone carrying this TCR beta chain was seen many times. The antigen remains unidentified. Starting material of 500 to 600 ng total RNA yielded TCR beta cDNA via a constant-region primer. Nested multiplex PCR, run for three rounds with slightly modified ARM-PCR, yielded TCR beta libraries. Use of TRBV1-TRBV30 forward primers with a C-beta reverse primer characterized the first two PCR rounds, which lasted about 9 cycles each. In TCRdb, the multiplex PCR reads were re-called with MiXCR into one record per CDR3 protein. In the table there are about 310,000 distinct CDR3 sequences, 50% to 75% of which are singletons. This entry is derived from a study of tumor-infiltrating lymphocytes in primary liver carcinoma. Study overall: Between 4.2 and 10 cm across, the tumors were all of stage T1-T3 N0M0.

CDR1 is MNHNY, CDR2 SVGAGI, per germline (reference sequence). The length of the CDR3 is 14 residues. V dropped 6 bases and J dropped 6; count of bases not matched to a gene: 7. Blood RNA was derived from unsorted whole blood, and germline DNA was extracted too. Blood samples of four milliliters were drawn preoperatively. General observations from the study: Each sample was bulk and unsorted; consequently, CD4+ and CD8+ repertoires were not compared. Lower overlap was observed for tumor-adjacent and tumor-blood pairs relative to tumor region pairs.

The chain joins TRBV6-6 to TRBJ2-5; 10 nucleotides align to TRBD1. The receptor was derived from a woman aged 25-40 years with primary liver carcinoma and hepatitis B virus infection. The sequencing input was peripheral blood. DNA of the CDR3: TGTGCCAGCAGCCCGATGGACAGGGGGAAGACCCAGTACTTC. It codes for CASSPMDRGKTQYF.